This TCR beta chain was found in a study of CD8 T cells in Susac syndrome. Random hexamers were used to reverse transcribe the RNA input (about 0.45 to 1 ug). The CDR3 of TCR beta was amplified by immunoSEQ multiplex PCR across 54 Vbeta and 13 Jbeta. One entry per CDR3 protein results from TCRdb running MiXCR on the immunoSEQ multiplex PCR reads. The profile shows approximately 100,000 distinct CDR3 sequences, about nine tenths of them singletons. TEMRA cells were FACS-enriched, and CD8+ and CD4+ T cells were isolated negatively. Sequenced sample: CD4+ T cells from PBMCs. The source is a human donor in good health.

CDR3 amino acids: CASSLGLGADYGYTF. In nucleotides, the CDR3 is TGTGCCAGCAGCTTAGGTCTGGGTGCGGACTATGGCTACACCTTC. The chain employs TRBV13 and TRBJ1-2; D is undetermined. Trimming cost V 0 bases and J 3 bases, with 11 bases left between them. The CDR3 spans 15 residues. Germline V gives CDR1 PRHDT, CDR2 FYEKMQ (reference sequence). The whole variable domain, filled in from reference TRBV13 and TRBJ1-2, reads AAGVIQSPRHLIKEKRETATLKCYPIPRHDTVYWYQQGPGQDPQFLISFYEKMQSDKGSIPDRFSAQQFSDYHSELNMSSLELGDSALYFCASSLGLGADYGYTFGSGTRLTVV.